This TCR beta chain was captured in a study of glioma-infiltrating T cells. Study-wide results and caveats: Tissue-blood divergence was below expectation in non-neoplastic patients, above in gliomas. Very few CDR3 sequences were shared between tissue and blood.

This CDR3 contains 15 residues. Germline values: CDR1 LGHNA, CDR2 YSLEER. V trimming: 4 bases; J trimming: 5 bases; junction bases outside the gene matches: 6. This clonotype was recorded many times. Its target is not known. TCR alpha and beta CDR3 regions were amplified from RNA using iRepertoire nested multiplex PCR. Tissue mRNA or PBMC total RNA, roughly 100-400 ng, went into one-step reverse transcription and amplification. TCRdb re-called the multiplex PCR reads with MiXCR, one entry per CDR3 protein. The table lists some 180,000 distinct CDR3 sequences, about 31% of them singletons. Sample: glioma tissue, nonneoplastic brain tissue, or PBMCs (not recorded which). The chain joins TRBV4-3 to TRBJ2-1; 9 positions match TRBD2. This TCR was recovered from a human donor with low-grade glioma or glioblastoma, undergoing nonglioma brain surgery, or in good health (not recorded which). The CDR3 reads CASSPIAGVDNEQFF. CDR3 nucleotide sequence: TGCGCCAGCAGCCCGATAGCGGGAGTGGACAATGAGCAGTTCTTC.